This section outlines one T cell receptor (beta chain) sequence together with its context. The sample is drawn from a study of blood T cell repertoires in COVID-19. TCRdb keeps only in-frame clones here, not all; method: immunoSEQ multiplex PCR. This sample has 70,000 or so clones, with 75% to 90% found just once. The trim removed 4 bases at V and 2 bases at J, leaving 7 bases unmatched. Germline CDR1 ENHRY, CDR2 SYGVKD. The CDR3 length is 16 residues. Material: peripheral blood. The rearrangement links TRBV10-3 to TRBJ2-3; the match to TRBD2 covers 9 bases. This clonotype was sampled from a man aged 35 to 55 with COVID-19, enrolled during active disease. For the CDR3, the DNA is TGTGCCATCAGTGGGGTTACTAGCGGGTTCACAGATACGCAGTATTTT. Protein sequence: CAISGVTSGFTDTQYF.